The clone carrying this T cell receptor beta chain was counted between two and nine times. Its antigen is still unknown. Template-switching 5'RACE yielded the TCR cDNA; a universal primer site and UMIs were added in the process. TCRdb re-called the 5' RACE reads through MiXCR, storing one row per CDR3 protein. In the table there are 300,000 to 400,000 distinct CDR3 sequences, 3% to 4.5% of which are singletons. The sample belongs to a study of T cells after yellow fever vaccination. CDR1 and CDR2 from the germline V gene are MDHEN and SYDVKM. There are 17 residues in the CDR3. V shed 4 bases and J shed 0 bases, with 13 bases lying between them. General study findings and limits: A faster peak, day 5 versus 15, was reached by the weaker secondary response. Among primary-vaccination clones, most reappeared after the booster, at 95% to 96% for CD4 and more than 75% for CD8.

The chain carries TRBV28 and TRBJ2-6; D remains ambiguous. The specimen was PBMCs, collected 5 days after the yellow fever booster vaccination. The clonotype comes from a man between 18 and 35 years old who received the YFV17D yellow fever vaccine. The CDR3 protein is CASSSPPGDSGANVLTF. The DNA for the CDR3 is TGTGCCAGCAGTTCGCCCCCAGGAGACTCTGGGGCCAACGTCCTGACTTTC.